The source of this T cell receptor beta chain is a study of long-term antiretroviral therapy in people with HIV. Running of the v3.0 immunoSEQ assay took place at survey level. Per-sample TRB depth target: about 35,000-55,000 T-cell genomes. Here immunoSEQ multiplex PCR was the method, and the copy in TCRdb shows in-frame clones only, minus some. Of around 20,000 clones in the sample, about 74% are singletons; the top ten hold roughly a tenth. About this clone: Its antigen is still unknown.

Study-level results: Controls had broader CDR3 length ranges than HIV repertoires did.

CDR1 and CDR2 from the germline V gene are LGHNA and YSLEER. This CDR3 is built from 15 residues. Trimming took 0 bases from V and 1 from J, leaving 9 bases between them. The receptor was isolated from a man aged 18 to 30 with HIV. This specimen was unsorted PBMCs, taken 0.5 years before starting antiretroviral therapy. The chain has TRBV4-3 and TRBJ1-1; D is ambiguous. For the CDR3, the DNA is TGCGCCAGCAGCCAAGATCGGTACGGGAACACTGAAGCTTTCTTT. Residues: CASSQDRYGNTEAFF.